Below, one TCR beta chain is given with its context. The antigen is unknown. The Oncomine TCR Beta short-read assay was what sequenced the DNA obtained from cultured CD4+ T cells. Via MiXCR, TCRdb re-called the PCR reads, giving one row per CDR3 protein. The table records approximately 12,000 distinct CDR3 sequences, over 25% of them present only once. Treatment given: approximately 11-day PBMC culture with coronavirus spike peptide pools or control peptides (ViraFEST assay). The data belong to a study of vaccination and CD4 T cells after COVID-19. Overall study: Stimuli were overlapping spike peptide pools of SARS-CoV-2 and three common cold coronaviruses (HCoV-NL63, HCoV-OC43, HCoV-229E).

CDR3 length equals 12 residues. V lost 9 bases, J lost 0 bases, and 6 bases lay in between. Germline lookup yields CDR1 MDHEN and CDR2 SYDVKM. Study conclusions and caveats: Although the median of SARS-CoV-2-reactive clonotypes rose from around 19 to 38, the change was not significant.

This chain connects TRBV28 to TRBJ1-5; D gene uncertain. This specimen was CD4+ T cells from blood, cultured in vitro, taken after SARS-CoV-2 vaccination. The sequence was obtained from a human donor who had recovered from COVID-19. The CDR3 DNA is TGTGCCAGTGAATATAGCAATCAGCCCCAGCATTTT. Its protein product is CASEYSNQPQHF.